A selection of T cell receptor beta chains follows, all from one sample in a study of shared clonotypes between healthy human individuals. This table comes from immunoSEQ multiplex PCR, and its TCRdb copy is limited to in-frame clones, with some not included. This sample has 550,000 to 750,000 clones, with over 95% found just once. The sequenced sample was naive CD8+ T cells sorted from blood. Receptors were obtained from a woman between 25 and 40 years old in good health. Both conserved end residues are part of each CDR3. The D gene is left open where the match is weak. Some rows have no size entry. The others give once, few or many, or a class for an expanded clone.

cdr3_nt: TGTGCCAGCAGTTACGCATCACTAGCGGCAAACGAGCAGTACTTC
cdr3_aa: CASSYASLAANEQYF
clone_size: .
j_call: TRBJ2-7
v_call: TRBV6-5
d_call: TRBD2

cdr3_nt: TGTGCCAGCAGTGAATGGACTAGCGGGAGGTACGAGCAGTACTTC
cdr3_aa: CASSEWTSGRYEQYF
clone_size: .
j_call: TRBJ2-7
v_call: TRBV6-1
d_call: TRBD2

cdr3_nt: TGTGCCAGCAGCTCGACTATCGGGGGGCTAGCGGGAGAGGTAGAGCAGTACTTC
cdr3_aa: CASSSTIGGLAGEVEQYF
clone_size: .
j_call: TRBJ2-7
v_call: TRBV5-5
d_call: TRBD2

cdr3_nt: TGCAGCGTTGAAGGCGACCCAGCGGGGCAAGAGACCCAGTACTTC
cdr3_aa: CSVEGDPAGQETQYF
clone_size: .
j_call: TRBJ2-5
v_call: TRBV29-1
d_call: TRBD2

cdr3_nt: TGCGCCAGCAGCTCGGAAGTTCTCTTTAGCGGGAGCCGGAATGAGCAGTTCTTC
cdr3_aa: CASSSEVLFSGSRNEQFF
clone_size: .
j_call: TRBJ2-1
v_call: TRBV5-1
d_call: TRBD2

cdr3_nt: TGCGCCAGCAGCCCGCCCTCAGGAGAATTCCATGGCTACACCTTC
cdr3_aa: CASSPPSGEFHGYTF
clone_size: .
j_call: TRBJ1-2
v_call: TRBV5-1
d_call: .

cdr3_nt: TGTGCCAGCAGCGAAAGGACCTCAGATACGCAGTATTTT
cdr3_aa: CASSERTSDTQYF
clone_size: .
j_call: TRBJ2-3
v_call: TRBV27
d_call: .

cdr3_nt: TGCAGTGCTAGTTCACCCAGAAAACTGTTTTTT
cdr3_aa: CSASSPRKLFF
clone_size: few
j_call: TRBJ1-4
v_call: TRBV20-1
d_call: .

cdr3_nt: TGCGCCAGCTACGGCCACACAGATACGCAGTATTTT
cdr3_aa: CASYGHTDTQYF
clone_size: .
j_call: TRBJ2-3
v_call: TRBV5-1
d_call: .

cdr3_nt: TGTGCCAGCACAGAGGGGGGTTTCGACACTGAAGCTTTCTTT
cdr3_aa: CASTEGGFDTEAFF
clone_size: .
j_call: TRBJ1-1
v_call: TRBV5-4
d_call: .

cdr3_nt: TGTGCCAGCGGAAGGGAGTTCACCGGGGAGCTGTTTTTT
cdr3_aa: CASGREFTGELFF
clone_size: .
j_call: TRBJ2-2
v_call: TRBV27
d_call: .

cdr3_nt: TGTGCCAGTAGTATGGCAGGGGTTTCTTACGAGCAGTACTTC
cdr3_aa: CASSMAGVSYEQYF
clone_size: .
j_call: TRBJ2-7
v_call: TRBV19
d_call: .

cdr3_nt: TGTGCCAGTAGTATACCAGGGGTGAATCAGCCCCAGCATTTT
cdr3_aa: CASSIPGVNQPQHF
clone_size: .
j_call: TRBJ1-5
v_call: TRBV19
d_call: .

cdr3_nt: TGTGCCAGCAGTGAAGCGGGCCACTACGAGCAGTACTTC
cdr3_aa: CASSEAGHYEQYF
clone_size: once
j_call: TRBJ2-7
v_call: TRBV2
d_call: .

cdr3_nt: TGTGCCAGCAGCTTAGTGGGGAGCTCCTACGAGCAGTACTTC
cdr3_aa: CASSLVGSSYEQYF
clone_size: .
j_call: TRBJ2-7
v_call: TRBV7-9
d_call: .

cdr3_nt: TGTGCCAGCAGCTTTAGTTACGGACAGGCCGATGGCTACACCTTC
cdr3_aa: CASSFSYGQADGYTF
clone_size: .
j_call: TRBJ1-2
v_call: TRBV7-3
d_call: TRBD1

cdr3_nt: TGTGCCTGGAGTGTTCAGACCACGGACAATGAGCAGTTCTTC
cdr3_aa: CAWSVQTTDNEQFF
clone_size: .
j_call: TRBJ2-1
v_call: TRBV30
d_call: .

cdr3_nt: TGTGCCTGCGGGACTAGCGGGAGGCGGAGCTCCTACAATGAGCAGTTCTTC
cdr3_aa: CACGTSGRRSSYNEQFF
clone_size: .
j_call: TRBJ2-1
v_call: TRBV30
d_call: TRBD2

cdr3_nt: TGTGCCAGCAGGGTACAGGGGCTGAGGAACAATGAGCAGTTCTTC
cdr3_aa: CASRVQGLRNNEQFF
clone_size: .
j_call: TRBJ2-1
v_call: TRBV28
d_call: TRBD1

cdr3_nt: TGTGCCAGCAGCTTGGGTTTTGTCGGGACTAGCACAGATACGCAGTATTTT
cdr3_aa: CASSLGFVGTSTDTQYF
clone_size: .
j_call: TRBJ2-3
v_call: TRBV5-6
d_call: .

cdr3_nt: TGTGCCAGCAGCGCAGAAGTGGGAAACACCATATATTTT
cdr3_aa: CASSAEVGNTIYF
clone_size: once
j_call: TRBJ1-3
v_call: TRBV7-9
d_call: .

cdr3_nt: TGTGCCAGCAGCTCCGGGACAGGGAACTATGGCTACACCTTC
cdr3_aa: CASSSGTGNYGYTF
clone_size: .
j_call: TRBJ1-2
v_call: TRBV7-2
d_call: TRBD1

cdr3_nt: TGTGCCAGCAGCCCGACAGGATACAATGAGCAGTTCTTC
cdr3_aa: CASSPTGYNEQFF
clone_size: .
j_call: TRBJ2-1
v_call: TRBV5-4
d_call: .

cdr3_nt: TGCGCCAGCAGTAGCGGGAGGCGGGGGGAGCAGTACTTC
cdr3_aa: CASSSGRRGEQYF
clone_size: .
j_call: TRBJ2-7
v_call: TRBV10-2
d_call: TRBD2

cdr3_nt: TGTGCCACCAGCAGTTTTAGCGGGAGGGCCCACAATGAGCAGTTCTTC
cdr3_aa: CATSSFSGRAHNEQFF
clone_size: .
j_call: TRBJ2-1
v_call: TRBV15
d_call: TRBD2

cdr3_nt: TGTGCCAGCTCCCGGGACAGGGAAGGGTCAACTAATGAAAAACTGTTTTTT
cdr3_aa: CASSRDREGSTNEKLFF
clone_size: .
j_call: TRBJ1-4
v_call: TRBV19
d_call: TRBD1

cdr3_nt: TGTGCCAGCAGCCACGGAGCGGGAGCGTACTACGAGCAGTACTTC
cdr3_aa: CASSHGAGAYYEQYF
clone_size: .
j_call: TRBJ2-7
v_call: TRBV14
d_call: TRBD2

cdr3_nt: TGTGCCAGCAGCTTAGGCGTTTTTGGCGCAGATACGCAGTATTTT
cdr3_aa: CASSLGVFGADTQYF
clone_size: .
j_call: TRBJ2-3
v_call: TRBV7-8
d_call: .

cdr3_nt: TGTGCCAGCAGTCCAAGAAGAACCGGGGAGCTGTTTTTT
cdr3_aa: CASSPRRTGELFF
clone_size: .
j_call: TRBJ2-2
v_call: TRBV27
d_call: .

cdr3_nt: TGTGCCACCTCTCAATCCCCGGGAGGCCACGAGCAGTACTTC
cdr3_aa: CATSQSPGGHEQYF
clone_size: .
j_call: TRBJ2-7
v_call: TRBV15
d_call: TRBD2

cdr3_nt: TGTGCCAGCAGTTTAGGGGTATTGGATTCACCCCTCCACTTT
cdr3_aa: CASSLGVLDSPLHF
clone_size: .
j_call: TRBJ1-6
v_call: TRBV28
d_call: .

cdr3_nt: TGTGCCAGCAGTTACTCGGGGCGACATTCACCCCTCCACTTT
cdr3_aa: CASSYSGRHSPLHF
clone_size: .
j_call: TRBJ1-6
v_call: TRBV6-5
d_call: .